Shown below are 17 T cell receptor beta chains from a single sample sequenced in a study of blood T cell repertoires in COVID-19. Using immunoSEQ multiplex PCR, the repertoire was profiled, and TCRdb retains in-frame clones only, with some absent. In the table there are over 70,000 clones, 65% to 90% of which are singletons. The material sequenced was peripheral blood. Receptors originate from a man aged 25-45 years with COVID-19, enrolled during active disease.

The chain uses TRBV7-2 and TRBJ1-2; maybe TRBD1 (6 bases). V lost 5 bases and J lost 5, with 15 bases in between. The CDR3 loop spans 14 amino acids. The V gene's germline CDR1 is SGHTA and CDR2 FQGNSA. In nucleotides, the CDR3 is TGTGCCAGCAGCCGGCTCGGGACACCATATGGCTACACCTTC. This sequence encodes CASSRLGTPYGYTF. Using reference TRBV7-2 and TRBJ1-2 for the parts outside the CDR3, the full variable domain is GAGVSQSPSNKVTEKGKDVELRCDPISGHTALYWYRQSLGQGLEFLIYFQGNSAPDKSGLPSDRFSAERTGGSVSTLTIQRTQQEDSAVYLCASSRLGTPYGYTFGSGTRLTVV.

The chain uses TRBV27 and TRBJ2-7; 12 bases agree with TRBD1. This CDR3 contains 15 residues. CDR1 and CDR2 from the germline V gene are MNHEY and SMNVEV (reference sequence). The ends lost 7 bases at V and 6 bases at J; junction bases unmatched: 10. The CDR3 protein is CASIQAGQGAGEQYF. The CDR3 bases are TGTGCCAGCATTCAAGCGGGACAGGGGGCCGGCGAGCAGTACTTC.

This chain connects TRBV30 to TRBJ1-3; a possible D gene is TRBD1 (6 bases). The V end lost 2 bases, the J end lost 1 base, and 12 bases lay between the germline ends. The V gene's germline CDR1 is GTSNPN and CDR2 SVGIG (reference sequence). The CDR3 length is 15 residues. DNA for the CDR3: TGTGCCTGGAGTTCCAAAACAGGGTCTGGAAACACCATATATTTT. Residues: CAWSSKTGSGNTIYF.

V usage is TRBV7-3 and J usage is TRBJ2-1, with TRBD2 matching 7 bases. This CDR3 is 14 amino acids long. Germline trimming cut 4 bases from V and 9 bases from J; bases unmatched to any gene: 9. Germline-derived CDR1 and CDR2 are SGHTA and FQGTGA. The CDR3 is CASSSAGRSGEQFF. CDR3 DNA sequence: TGTGCCAGCAGCTCAGCGGGACGGTCGGGTGAGCAGTTCTTC.

V and J are TRBV5-5 and TRBJ2-7; 7 nucleotides line up with TRBD1. The trim removed 4 bases at V and 3 bases at J, leaving 10 bases unmatched. From germline, CDR1 is SGHKS and CDR2 YYEKEE (reference sequence). The CDR3 spans 15 residues. The CDR3: CASSPIPGQSYEQYF. The CDR3 coding sequence is TGTGCCAGCAGCCCTATCCCGGGACAGAGCTACGAGCAGTACTTC.

The chain is built from TRBV19 and TRBJ2-1, with D unclear. Germline CDR1 and CDR2: LNHDA and SQIVND (reference sequence). The CDR3 sequence is 12 residues long. V lost 4 bases and J 13 bases, leaving 14 bases between the germline ends. This CDR3 is CASSTSAQVQFF. The CDR3 bases are TGTGCCAGTAGTACGTCAGCTCAGGTTCAGTTCTTC.

The chain links TRBV2 to TRBJ1-5, with 7 bases that match TRBD1. The germline CDR1 and CDR2 sequences are SNHLY and FYNNEI. V shed 1 base, J shed 1 base, and the junction held 19 bases outside the gene matches. This CDR3 region has 21 residues. The CDR3 bases are TGTGCCAGCAGTGAAGATTTTAGGTTGGGTAGGGGGCCTAACAGCAATCAGCCCCAGCATTTT. Translated: CASSEDFRLGRGPNSNQPQHF.

The chain carries TRBV10-3 and TRBJ2-3, with TRBD2 as a possible D gene (6 bases). From germline, CDR1 is ENHRY and CDR2 SYGVKD. Trimming removed 3 bases from V and 6 bases from J, with 16 bases in between. The CDR3 has 15 amino acids. The CDR3 is CAISDLTTEGDTQYF. The CDR3 DNA is TGTGCCATCAGTGATTTGACAACGGAGGGGGATACGCAGTATTTT.

J is TRBJ2-1 and V is TRBV4-3, with 9 positions matching TRBD2. Germline V gives CDR1 LGHNA, CDR2 YSLEER. Trimming at V came to 3 bases and at J to 5 bases, leaving 11 bases not matched to a gene. This CDR3 spans 17 amino acids. CDR3 protein: CASSQDRASGVDNEQFF. The DNA for the CDR3 is TGCGCCAGCAGCCAGGATCGGGCTAGCGGGGTCGACAATGAGCAGTTCTTC.

V and J are TRBV28 and TRBJ2-7; D may be TRBD2 (5 bases). The CDR3 contains 12 residues. V gave up 2 bases and J gave up 11 bases, with 13 bases separating them. The V gene's germline CDR1 is MDHEN and CDR2 SYDVKM. CDR3 DNA sequence: TGTGCCAGCAGTTTAACCGCGGCGAGGGAGTACTTC. Translating it yields CASSLTAAREYF.

V is TRBV9 and J is TRBJ2-2, with TRBD2 matching over 7 bases. Germline V gene data show CDR1 as SGDLS and CDR2 as YYNGEE. There are 14 residues in the CDR3. V shed 1 base, J shed 5 bases, and the junction held 2 bases outside the gene matches. The DNA for the CDR3 is TGTGCCAGCAGCGTATCGGGGGGAACCGGGGAGCTGTTTTTT. Its protein product is CASSVSGGTGELFF.

The chain couples TRBV27 to TRBJ2-7, with D maybe TRBD1 (6 bases). The CDR3 loop spans 15 amino acids. Germline lookup yields CDR1 MNHEY and CDR2 SMNVEV (reference sequence). V lost 4 bases to trimming and J lost 3 bases, with 16 bases between them. CDR3 loop: CASSSRDIKYYEQYF. The CDR3 coding sequence is TGTGCCAGCAGTTCGAGGGACATAAAGTACTACGAGCAGTACTTC.

The rearrangement joins TRBV9 to TRBJ1-4; D call uncertain. CDR3 size: 13 residues. The germline V and J ends were trimmed by 0 bases and 6 bases, with 6 bases remaining between them. Germline V gives CDR1 SGDLS, CDR2 YYNGEE. The CDR3 loop reads CASSVGGDEKLFF. The DNA of the CDR3 is TGTGCCAGCAGCGTAGGTGGAGATGAAAAACTGTTTTTT.

V usage is TRBV7-2 and J usage is TRBJ1-6; TRBD1 matches 9 bases. Germline CDR1 and CDR2: SGHTA and FQGNSA. The CDR3 sequence is 15 residues long. After removal of 5 bases from V and 8 bases from J, the junction contained 7 bases not matched to a gene. The CDR3 loop is CASSGRDRDDSPLHF. The CDR3 DNA sequence: TGTGCCAGCAGCGGAAGGGACAGGGATGATTCACCCCTCCACTTT.

The rearrangement joins TRBV24-1 to TRBJ2-1; 9 nucleotides agree with TRBD2. V shed 2 bases and J 9 bases; nucleotides not matched to a gene: 16. The CDR3 has 18 residues. Germline V CDR1 and CDR2: KGHDR, SFDVKD. The CDR3 nucleotides are TGTGCCACCAGTGATTGGGCAGGGACCAGCGGGAGGAAAGGTGAGCAGTTCTTC. This codes for CATSDWAGTSGRKGEQFF.

This clone has only one observation. The CDR3 sequence is CASSLWTGDYNEQFF. In DNA, the CDR3 is TGTGCCAGCAGTTTGTGGACAGGGGACTACAATGAGCAGTTCTTC. V and J are TRBV6-2 or TRBV6-3 and TRBJ2-1; 9 bases match TRBD1. J lost 3 bases, V lost 4 bases, and 4 bases had no gene match. CDR3 size: 15 residues. The germline CDR1 and CDR2 sequences are MNHEY and SVGEGT.

The chain is built from TRBV7-2 and TRBJ1-6; D is unclear. This CDR3 has 14 residues. The germline V gene has CDR1 SGHTA and CDR2 FQGNSA. V lost 5 bases, J lost 6 bases, and 11 bases lay in between. CDR3 nucleotide sequence: TGTGCCAGCAGCCCAGACCAGGTTAATTCACCCCTCCACTTT. Encoded protein: CASSPDQVNSPLHF.